This T cell receptor (beta chain) emerged from a study of OX40 agonist ivuxolimab in advanced cancers. Germline CDR1 reads MNHEY; CDR2 reads SVGAGI. The CDR3 loop spans 14 amino acids. V lost 0 bases, J lost 3 bases, and 5 bases lay in between. In its sample, this clone was seen a few times. TCRdb keeps only in-frame clones here, not all; method: immunoSEQ multiplex PCR. The sample yields just over 90,000 clones, 92% seen once. The specimen was CD4+ or CD8+ T cells sorted from blood, collected in a trial of the OX40 agonist ivuxolimab. The chain recombines TRBV6-5 with TRBJ2-2; D may correspond to TRBD1 or TRBD2 (5 bases each). The source is an adult with an advanced solid tumor such as melanoma, head and neck, liver or kidney cancer. CDR3 nucleotides: TGTGCCAGCAGTTACTCGGGGGACACCGGGGAGCTGTTTTTT. It translates to CASSYSGDTGELFF.